This T cell receptor (beta chain) was sequenced for a study of molecular identifiers for immune sequencing clone quantification. On the study more broadly: Replicates split RNA from approximately 20,000 or 100,000 naive CD8 cells five ways, and the researchers sequenced four portions. Study findings and constraints: Single-cell amounts of spiked Jurkat TCR RNA were reportedly detectable among some 1 million naive cells. In CMV-specific effectors, clones above 20 copies held over 97% of molecules; naive, under 1%.

This clonotype was observed a handful of times. Antigen: not known. TCRdb passed the PCR reads through MiXCR, listing each CDR3 protein once. The data show under 350,000 distinct CDR3 sequences, 24% seen once. The germline V and J ends were trimmed by 3 bases and 5 bases, with 16 bases remaining between them. Germline CDR1 and CDR2: MNHEY and SMNVEV (reference sequence). This CDR3 spans 15 amino acids. The rearrangement joins TRBV27 to TRBJ1-1, with D perhaps TRBD1 (5 bases). The specimen was naive CD8+ T cells from blood, with Jurkat cell RNA spiked in. Indicated subset: FACS-sorted CD8+CD4-CCR7+CD45RA+ naive T cells. This TCR was sampled from a human donor in good health. Some libraries in this study had Jurkat cell RNA spiked in. The CDR3 DNA reads as TGTGCCAGCAGTTTTGCGGGGCAGGGATGGACTGAAGCTTTCTTT. Its translation: CASSFAGQGWTEAFF.